These 18 T cell receptor beta chains came from one sample sequenced in a study of T cell repertoires in cytomegalovirus infection. TCRdb reprocessed the reads with MiXCR, giving one entry per CDR3 protein. The sample carries just over 300,000 distinct CDR3 sequences, 15% to 20% recorded once. The specimen sequenced was PBMCs. The receptors come from a human donor in good health (CMV status not recorded). Some clones in this sample may be carry-over from other donors' samples.

The CDR3 coding sequence is TGTGCCATCAGTGAGTCGGCAGGTATCTCCTACGAGCAGTACTTC. Its protein product is CAISESAGISYEQYF. The J gene is TRBJ2-7, the V gene TRBV10-3; D is unresolved. Germline CDR1 and CDR2: ENHRY and SYGVKD. This CDR3 has 15 amino acids. The V and J ends lost 0 bases and 0 bases respectively, with 9 bases between them.

The chain employs TRBV4-1 and TRBJ1-4; D uncertain. This CDR3 is 18 amino acids long. V gave up 0 bases and J gave up 8 bases, with 22 bases separating them. The germline V gene has CDR1 MGHRA and CDR2 YSYEKL. The CDR3 here is CASSQDFGDTGRTEKLFF. DNA for the CDR3: TGCGCCAGCAGCCAAGATTTTGGAGACACTGGACGGACGGAAAAACTGTTTTTT.

The chain is built from TRBV12-3 or TRBV12-4 and TRBJ2-2, with D possibly being TRBD1 or TRBD2 (5 bases each). The CDR3 runs to 16 residues. Trimming pared 6 bases from V and 0 bases from J, leaving 14 bases between. This chain's CDR3 is CASSTPGRANTGELFF. The CDR3 bases are TGTGCCAGCAGCACTCCGGGACGTGCGAACACCGGGGAGCTGTTTTTT.

CDR3 amino acids: CASSEKGGRPSNQPQHF. As DNA, the CDR3 is TGTGCCAGCAGCGAAAAGGGGGGGAGGCCGAGCAATCAGCCCCAGCATTTT. The genes are TRBV2 and TRBJ1-5, with D tentatively TRBD1 (6 bases). Germline CDR1 reads SNHLY; CDR2 reads FYNNEI. The CDR3 is 17 amino acids. Trimming left V 6 bases short and J 1 base short, with 19 bases between.

This clonotype showed up just a few times. The chain couples TRBV4-1 to TRBJ1-1; D perhaps matches TRBD1 (6 bases). Trimming cost V 4 bases and J 1 base, with 13 bases left between them. The V gene's germline CDR1 is MGHRA and CDR2 YSYEKL. The CDR3 spans 15 residues. CDR3 in DNA: TGCGCCAGCAGCCTCCCGGGCAGGGGGAACACTGAAGCTTTCTTT. Encoded protein: CASSLPGRGNTEAFF.

The rearrangement uses TRBV19 and TRBJ2-1; 8 positions agree with TRBD2. Trimming took 6 bases from V and 0 from J; bases not matched to a gene: 16. The CDR3 runs to 19 residues. Germline V gene sequence: CDR1 LNHDA, CDR2 SQIVND (reference sequence). The chain's CDR3 is CASSLTGGGTTSSYNEQFF. DNA for the CDR3: TGTGCCAGTAGCCTAACCGGGGGGGGGACCACAAGCTCCTACAATGAGCAGTTCTTC.

The gene calls are TRBV28 and TRBJ2-3, with 8 bases matching TRBD1. The CDR3 spans 16 residues. J gave up 5 bases and V 3 bases, and 10 bases lay outside the gene matches. Per the germline V gene, CDR1 is MDHEN and CDR2 is SYDVKM. The CDR3 loop is CASSLAGQATIDTQYF. As DNA, the CDR3 is TGTGCCAGCAGTTTGGCGGGACAGGCGACCATAGATACGCAGTATTTT.

The chain employs TRBV3-1 and TRBJ2-1, with no clear D. The CDR3 totals 12 residues. The V and J ends lost 3 bases and 6 bases respectively, with 6 bases between them. From germline, CDR1 is LGHDT and CDR2 YNNKEL (reference sequence). The CDR3 region is CASSHNLNEQFF. Here the CDR3 DNA reads TGTGCCAGCAGCCACAACCTCAATGAGCAGTTCTTC.

V gene TRBV27 combines with J gene TRBJ1-6, with 10 positions matching TRBD1. This CDR3 is 15 amino acids long. Germline CDR1 reads MNHEY; CDR2 reads SMNVEV (reference sequence). Unmatched junction bases numbered 8, after V lost 5 bases and J lost 10 bases. The CDR3 region has the DNA TGTGCCAGCAGTCTATACGGGACAGGGGTGTCACCCCTCCACTTT. It specifies CASSLYGTGVSPLHF.

The sample holds many counts of this clonotype. The chain combines TRBV12-3 or TRBV12-4 with TRBJ1-6, with TRBD1 matching over 10 bases. The CDR3 covers 14 residues. The J segment lost 7 bases and the V segment lost 6 bases, leaving 3 bases of the junction unmatched. The CDR3 spells CASRWTGGNSPLHF. For the CDR3, the DNA is TGTGCCAGCAGATGGACAGGGGGAAATTCACCCCTCCACTTT.

The table lists this clonotype with a count of one. V is TRBV28 and J is TRBJ1-2; D is undetermined. The V and J ends lost 3 bases and 0 bases respectively, with 5 bases between them. This CDR3 contains 13 residues. Germline lookup yields CDR1 MDHEN and CDR2 SYDVKM. The CDR3 region is CASSFISNYGYTF. CDR3 coding DNA: TGTGCCAGCAGTTTTATATCTAACTATGGCTACACCTTC.

This clonotype was seen repeatedly, ten times or more. The chain recombines TRBV7-9 with TRBJ2-7; D might be TRBD2 (6 bases). In germline, CDR1 is SEHNR, CDR2 FQNEAQ (reference sequence). The CDR3 consists of 14 residues. V was clipped by 3 bases and J by 1 base, with 10 bases between them. Here the CDR3 DNA reads TGTGCCAGCAGCTTCGGGGGACGATCCTACGAGCAGTACTTC. It yields the protein CASSFGGRSYEQYF. The full variable domain, its missing parts supplied by reference TRBV7-9 and TRBJ2-7, is DTGVSQNPRHKITKRGQNVTFRCDPISEHNRLYWYRQTLGQGPEFLTYFQNEAQLEKSRLLSDRFSAERPKGSFSTLEIQRTEQGDSAMYLCASSFGGRSYEQYFGPGTRLTVT.

V gene TRBV2 combines with J gene TRBJ2-3; 7 bases are a match to TRBD2. Germline V gene data show CDR1 as SNHLY and CDR2 as FYNNEI. V shed 7 bases and J 6 bases; nucleotides not matched to a gene: 13. The CDR3 consists of 15 residues. In DNA form, the CDR3 reads TGTGCCAGCAAGCGGGACCCGATCCAGCCCGATACGCAGTATTTT. Its translation is CASKRDPIQPDTQYF.

The table lists this clonotype with many counts. The chain carries TRBV28 and TRBJ2-7; 7 nucleotides match TRBD1. Germline CDR1 reads MDHEN; CDR2 reads SYDVKM. Germline trimming cut 7 bases from V and 0 bases from J; bases unmatched to any gene: 9. This CDR3 contains 15 residues. CDR3 protein: CASIESGTVSYEQYF. The CDR3 DNA sequence: TGTGCCAGCATCGAATCCGGGACAGTCTCCTACGAGCAGTACTTC.

This clonotype was counted ten times or more. One junction end does not reproduce the germline sequence, and a read error may be involved. The J gene is TRBJ2-5, the V gene TRBV7-7, with a tentative D call TRBD1 (6 bases). The germline V gene has CDR1 SSHAT and CDR2 FNYEAQ (reference sequence). The CDR3 length is 14 residues. CDR3 in DNA: TGTGCTAGCAGCCCCATGGGGGCGGTGGAGACCCAGTACTTC. This encodes CASSPMGAVETQYF. The full variable domain, rest sourced from reference TRBV7-7 and TRBJ2-5, is GAGVSQSPRYKVTKRGQDVTLRCDPISSHATLYWYQQALGQGPEFLTYFNYEAQPDKSGLPSDRFSAERPEGSISTLTIQRTEQRDSAMYRCASSPMGAVETQYFGPGTRLLVL.

This clonotype was picked up many times. The chain employs TRBV7-2 and TRBJ1-2, with no clear D. From germline, CDR1 is SGHTA and CDR2 FQGNSA. The CDR3 consists of 11 residues. V lost 4 bases and J 10 bases, leaving 10 bases between the germline ends. This CDR3 reads CASSSTTLYTF. DNA of the CDR3: TGTGCCAGCAGCTCGACGACCCTCTACACCTTC.

This clonotype has more than one count but fewer than ten. The V and J genes are TRBV4-1 and TRBJ2-1; 12 bases align to TRBD2. The CDR3 spans 17 residues. The germline V gene has CDR1 MGHRA and CDR2 YSYEKL. The J segment lost 7 bases and the V segment lost 1 base, leaving 8 bases of the junction unmatched. The CDR3 DNA reads TGCGCCAGCAGCCAAGCGGTCCTAGCGGGGGGGCAGAATGAGCAGTTCTTC. Residues: CASSQAVLAGGQNEQFF.

The V and J genes are TRBV10-3 and TRBJ1-5; D uncertain. V shed 0 bases and J shed 0 bases, with 12 bases lying between them. The CDR3 spans 17 residues. The germline CDR1 and CDR2 sequences are ENHRY and SYGVKD. This chain's CDR3 is CAISESNAGLSNQPQHF. DNA of the CDR3: TGTGCCATCAGTGAGTCGAATGCAGGACTTAGCAATCAGCCCCAGCATTTT.